This T cell receptor beta chain was captured in a study of blood T cells in healthy people across ages. Overall study context: T cells yielded about one barcoded beta molecule per two cells through template switching. Study-wide points: When set beside aged donors, long-lived donors presented more naive CD4+ cells and higher diversity. Roughly linear declines in TCR beta diversity per million T cells occurred with age.

Each of the donors had roughly 10 milliliters of peripheral blood drawn into EDTA-treated Vacutainer tubes. A word on this clonotype: Antigen unknown.

With 0 bases removed from V and 1 base from J, the gap between germline ends came to 4 bases. CDR3 length equals 13 residues. Germline CDR1 and CDR2: SGDLS and YYNGEE. Primed by a sample-barcoded 5' primer and a J-beta primer mix, a second PCR proceeded for about 7 to 11 cycles. TCRdb called the 5' RACE reads again in MiXCR, with one record for every CDR3 protein. In the table there are 650,000 to 800,000 distinct CDR3 sequences, approximately 48% of which are singletons. The clonotype was recovered from a man in his sixties in good health. Sequenced input: blood. The V call is TRBV9, the J call TRBJ1-2; no clear D. The CDR3 nucleotides read TGTGCCAGCAGCGTAGACAATAACTATGGCTACACCTTC. As protein: CASSVDNNYGYTF. The full variable domain, completed using reference TRBV9 and TRBJ1-2, is DSGVTQTPKHLITATGQRVTLRCSPRSGDLSVYWYQQSLDQGLQFLIQYYNGEERAKGNILERFSAQQFPDLHSELNLSSLELGDSALYFCASSVDNNYGYTFGSGTRLTVV.